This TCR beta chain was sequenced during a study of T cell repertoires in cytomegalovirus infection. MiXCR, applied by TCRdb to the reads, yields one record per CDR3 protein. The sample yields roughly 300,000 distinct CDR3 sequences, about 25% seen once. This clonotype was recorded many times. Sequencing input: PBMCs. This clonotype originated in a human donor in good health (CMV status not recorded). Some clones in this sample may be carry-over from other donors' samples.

CDR3 nucleotides: TGTGCCAGCAGCTACACCTCGACAGGGAGAGGGGATGGCTACACCTTC. It specifies CASSYTSTGRGDGYTF. The V and J genes are TRBV7-8 and TRBJ1-2; 7 bases align to TRBD1. Germline-derived CDR1 and CDR2 are SGHVS and FQNEAQ. The trim removed 4 bases at V and 6 bases at J, leaving 14 bases unmatched. The CDR3 is made up of 16 amino acids. Full variable domain (remainder filled in from reference TRBV7-8 and TRBJ1-2): GAGVSQSPRYKVAKRGQDVALRCDPISGHVSLFWYQQALGQGPEFLTYFQNEAQLDKSGLPSDRFFAERPEGSVSTLKIQRTQQEDSAVYLCASSYTSTGRGDGYTFGSGTRLTVV.